These 8 T cell receptor beta chains originate from one sample sequenced in a study of OX40 agonist ivuxolimab in advanced cancers. The table came from immunoSEQ multiplex PCR; TCRdb's copy has only in-frame clones and leaves some out. This repertoire shows over 75,000 clones, just over 90% found once; its top ten account for around 0.43%. The sample was CD4+ or CD8+ T cells sorted from blood, taken in a trial of the OX40 agonist ivuxolimab. All receptors come from an adult with an advanced solid tumor such as melanoma, head and neck, liver or kidney cancer.

The V call is TRBV6-1, the J call TRBJ2-7, with 7 bases matching TRBD1. The V gene end was trimmed by 6 bases and the J gene end by 7 bases; junction bases not matched to a gene: 12. This CDR3 region has 14 residues. Germline loops: CDR1 MNHNS, CDR2 SASEGT. CDR3 coding DNA: TGTGCCAGCAGCCGCCAGGGGGTGGATTGGGAGCAGTACTTC. Amino acids: CASSRQGVDWEQYF.

CDR3: CASSYGPGNYGYTF. In nucleotides, the CDR3 is TGTGCCAGCAGTTACGGTCCAGGGAACTATGGCTACACCTTC. J is TRBJ1-2 and V is TRBV6-6, with D perhaps matching TRBD1 (5 bases). The CDR3 totals 14 residues. In germline, CDR1 is MNHNY, CDR2 SVGAGI (reference sequence). V gave up 2 bases and J gave up 2 bases, with 9 bases separating them.

The rearrangement joins TRBV5-1 to TRBJ1-2, with D maybe TRBD1 (5 bases). The CDR3 is 13 residues long. Germline V gene lookup returns CDR1 SGHRS and CDR2 YFSETQ. The V and J ends lost 5 bases and 6 bases respectively, with 14 bases between them. This CDR3 reads CASSLQGRDGYTF. CDR3 nucleotides: TGCGCCAGCAGTCTCCAGGGAAGGGATGGCTACACCTTC. Complete variable domain (other parts from reference TRBV5-1 and TRBJ1-2): KAGVTQTPRYLIKTRGQQVTLSCSPISGHRSVSWYQQTPGQGLQFLFEYFSETQRNKGNFPGRFSGRQFSNSRSEMNVSTLELGDSALYLCASSLQGRDGYTFGSGTRLTVV.

The chain links TRBV7-7 to TRBJ2-3; D may be TRBD1 or TRBD2 (5 bases each). The CDR3 is 15 residues long. V was pared by 5 bases and J by 4 bases, with 16 bases between. Germline V gene lookup returns CDR1 SSHAT and CDR2 FNYEAQ (reference sequence). CDR3 bases: TGTGCCAGCAGCCCCGGGACCGCGAGGGCAGATACGCAGTATTTT. Translation gives CASSPGTARADTQYF.

This clone was seen a handful of times. The V and J genes are TRBV27 and TRBJ1-2; the match to TRBD1 covers 9 bases. The CDR3 totals 14 residues. Germline V gene sequence: CDR1 MNHEY, CDR2 SMNVEV (reference sequence). V shed 5 bases, J shed 4 bases, and the junction held 5 bases outside the gene matches. This chain's CDR3 is CASSPGQGTYGYTF. CDR3 DNA: TGTGCCAGCAGTCCGGGACAGGGCACCTATGGCTACACCTTC.

This sequence joins TRBV19 and TRBJ2-1; D is perhaps TRBD1 (5 bases). V was cut by 5 bases and J by 9 bases, with 14 bases left in between. The CDR3 sequence is 13 residues long. Germline loops: CDR1 LNHDA, CDR2 SQIVND (reference sequence). In DNA, the CDR3 is TGTGCCAGTAGTCCCCAGGGTTCTATTGAGCAGTTCTTC. Translation: CASSPQGSIEQFF.

V usage is TRBV5-1 and J usage is TRBJ2-2; D is undetermined. Germline V lookup: CDR1 SGHRS, CDR2 YFSETQ. Trimming stripped 9 bases from V and 4 bases from J, with 16 bases between. CDR3 size: 14 residues. The CDR3 spells CATPRGSGTGELFF. The DNA of the CDR3 is TGCGCCACCCCCAGAGGATCCGGCACCGGGGAGCTGTTTTTT.

The genes are TRBV7-2 and TRBJ2-5, with 11 bases identical to TRBD2. Germline CDR1 SGHTA, CDR2 FQGNSA. Unmatched junction bases numbered 3, after V lost 1 base and J lost 5 bases. The CDR3 runs 15 residues. The CDR3 coding sequence is TGTGCCAGCAGCTTAGGGTCTAGCGGGGGGGAGACCCAGTACTTC. Its translation: CASSLGSSGGETQYF. Drawing the rest from reference TRBV7-2 and TRBJ2-5, the complete variable domain is GAGVSQSPSNKVTEKGKDVELRCDPISGHTALYWYRQSLGQGLEFLIYFQGNSAPDKSGLPSDRFSAERTGGSVSTLTIQRTQQEDSAVYLCASSLGSSGGETQYFGPGTRLLVL.